This T cell receptor (beta chain) was captured by sequencing in a study of Tregs in tolerant kidney transplant recipients. General study points: Validation in larger populations is needed because few patients were studied. This study did not directly address biological reproducibility.

Germline lookup yields CDR1 MNHNS and CDR2 SASEGT. The CDR3 has 13 residues. V lost 3 bases and J lost 2, with 7 bases in between. Measured with immunoSEQ multiplex PCR; TCRdb has only the in-frame clones, and not every one. The data contain about 240,000 clones, approximately 83% of them singletons. Unstimulated regulatory T cells (CD4+CD25+CD127-), CD4+CD25- non-regulatory cells, CD4 and CD8 cells were FACS-sorted from thawed PBMCs. Concerning this clone itself: The antigen is not known.

The chain couples TRBV6-1 to TRBJ1-1; possibly TRBD1 for D (5 bases). What was sequenced was CD4+ T cells from blood. The receptor comes from a human donor in good health. This chain's CDR3 is CASSDQGNTEAFF. CDR3 bases: TGTGCCAGCAGTGACCAGGGAAACACTGAAGCTTTCTTT.